The rows below give T cell receptor beta chains drawn from one sample of a study of naive and memory T cell subsets. TCRdb fed the UMI-ligation and nested PCR reads into MiXCR, producing one record per CDR3 protein. The repertoire has around 130,000 distinct CDR3 sequences, 36% of them found once; the top ten carry 0.8% to 1%. The sequenced material came from central memory CD4+ T cells from blood. The receptor source for this set is a human donor in good health. Both conserved end residues are part of each CDR3. The D gene is left open where the match is weak. Only part of the rows carry a size: once, few, many, or a class if the clone is expanded.

TRBJ2-1	few	TRBV2	NA	TGTGCCAGCAATGGGGCAACCAAAAAGCAGTTCTTC	CASNGATKKQFF
TRBJ1-3	NA	TRBV28	NA	TGTGCCAGCAGAACGGGTGGTCGGAGCTCTGGAAACACCATATATTTT	CASRTGGRSSGNTIYF
TRBJ1-2	NA	TRBV6-2/TRBV6-3	NA	TGTGCCAGCGCCCCTACCGGGAGAAATTTATATGGCTACACCTTC	CASAPTGRNLYGYTF
TRBJ2-4	NA	TRBV2	NA	TGTGCCGGGCAGGGGAGGGGTAAAAACATTCAGTACTTC	CAGQGRGKNIQYF
TRBJ2-1	once	TRBV19	NA	TGTGCCAGTAGATCCTCCCGGGCGAGCTCCTACAATGAGCAGTTCTTC	CASRSSRASSYNEQFF
TRBJ1-1	NA	TRBV6-5	NA	TGTGCCAGCAGACGCCAGGCCCTCTCAGGCGCTGAAGCTTTCTTT	CASRRQALSGAEAFF
TRBJ2-7	NA	TRBV6-2/TRBV6-3	TRBD2	TGTGCCAGCAGTTACTCGCGACTAGCGGGAGGCGGCGAGCAGTACTTC	CASSYSRLAGGGEQYF
TRBJ2-1	NA	TRBV6-5	TRBD2	TGTGCCAGCAGGCCCGGGACTAACAATGAGCAGTTCTTC	CASRPGTNNEQFF
TRBJ1-1	NA	TRBV19	NA	TGTGCCAGTAGCTTTAGACAGAACATGAACACTGAAGCTTTCTTT	CASSFRQNMNTEAFF
TRBJ1-2	NA	TRBV15	TRBD1	TGTGCCACCAGCACCGGGACAGAAAGTGGCTACACCTTC	CATSTGTESGYTF
TRBJ1-2	NA	TRBV4-3	TRBD1	TGCGCCAGCAGCCAAGATAGTGGGACAGGGAACTATGGCTACACCTTC	CASSQDSGTGNYGYTF
TRBJ2-3	NA	TRBV3-1	TRBD2	TGTGCCAGCAGCCAAGAAAGAAGCGGGAGGCCGTATTTT	CASSQERSGRPYF
TRBJ1-1	NA	TRBV7-2	NA	TGTGCCAGCAGCTTAGTGAAGGGTAGGACTGAAGCTTTCTTT	CASSLVKGRTEAFF
TRBJ1-5	few	TRBV12-3/TRBV12-4	NA	TGTGCCAGCAGTAGCCAGGGGAGTAGCAATCAGCCCCAGCATTTT	CASSSQGSSNQPQHF
TRBJ2-7	many	TRBV20-1	TRBD2	TGCAGTGCTACGCCGGGACTAGCGGGAAGATTCGAGCAGTACTTC	CSATPGLAGRFEQYF
TRBJ2-2	NA	TRBV21-1	NA	TGTGCCAGCCCCACTGGGGATCTCACCGGGGAGCTGTTTTTT	CASPTGDLTGELFF
TRBJ1-2	NA	TRBV28	NA	TGTGCCAGCAAGCGGGCCGACTATGGCTACACCTTC	CASKRADYGYTF
TRBJ2-1	many	TRBV28	TRBD2	TGTGCCAGCAGGGTTAGCGGGAGGGCCTTGGTCAATGAGCAGTTCTTC	CASRVSGRALVNEQFF
TRBJ2-5	few	TRBV20-1	NA	TGCAGTGCTAGTGGACGACAAGAGACCCAGTACTTC	CSASGRQETQYF
TRBJ2-1	NA	TRBV5-1	TRBD1	TGCGCCAGCAGCAAAACCGGGACAGAACACAATGAGCAGTTCTTC	CASSKTGTEHNEQFF
TRBJ1-5	few	TRBV12-3/TRBV12-4	NA	TGTGCCAGCAGTTTATCAGGCCCCAATCAGCCCCAGCATTTT	CASSLSGPNQPQHF
TRBJ2-4	NA	TRBV5-1	NA	TGCGCCAGCAGCTTGGGGCAGGAGTATAGCATTCAGTACTTC	CASSLGQEYSIQYF
TRBJ2-7	NA	TRBV14	NA	TGTGCCAGCAGCCAAGATTTTGGGAGCGAGCAGTACTTC	CASSQDFGSEQYF